This passage covers 20 T cell receptor beta chains from one sample sequenced in a study of shared clonotypes between healthy human individuals. TCRdb's copy holds only in-frame clones and misses some; the assay was immunoSEQ multiplex PCR. The repertoire holds over a million clones, with roughly 96% as singletons. The material sequenced was naive CD4+ T cells sorted from blood. Subset reported: CD45RA+ positively selected. These receptor sequences come from a man aged 25 to 40 in good health.

The rearrangement links TRBV19 to TRBJ2-1; weak D call: TRBD1 (6 bases). The CDR3 runs 17 residues. V shed 2 bases and J shed 5 bases, with 19 bases lying between them. Germline-derived CDR1 and CDR2 are LNHDA and SQIVND (reference sequence). The DNA of the CDR3 is TGTGCCAGTAGTATAATGGGGGCAGGCCAGGTACACAATGAGCAGTTCTTC. Encoded protein: CASSIMGAGQVHNEQFF.

As for this clone: The sample holds other DNA sequences that translate to the same CDR3. The chain uses TRBV5-5 and TRBJ2-1; 8 positions match TRBD2. This CDR3 contains 15 residues. Germline V gene lookup returns CDR1 SGHKS and CDR2 YYEKEE (reference sequence). Trimming removed 4 bases from V and 1 base from J; junction bases left unmatched: 4. The CDR3 DNA reads TGTGCCAGCAGCCTAAGCGGGAGTTCCTACAATGAGCAGTTCTTC. Amino acid sequence: CASSLSGSSYNEQFF.

V is TRBV7-6 and J is TRBJ1-5, with 9 bases matching TRBD1. Trimming cost V 5 bases and J 2 bases; bases outside gene matches: 7. Germline CDR1 SGHVS, CDR2 FNYEAQ. The CDR3 sequence is 16 residues long. CDR3 residues: CASSPGQGLGNQPQHF. For the CDR3, the DNA is TGTGCCAGCAGCCCTGGACAGGGGTTGGGCAATCAGCCCCAGCATTTT.

The rearrangement links TRBV5-1 to TRBJ2-1, with a weak D call TRBD2 (5 bases). CDR3 size: 14 residues. The V gene's germline CDR1 is SGHRS and CDR2 YFSETQ. Trimming removed 0 bases from V and 10 bases from J, with 14 bases in between. The CDR3 loop is CASSLDSSRREQFF. CDR3 sequence (DNA): TGCGCCAGCAGCTTGGATAGTTCGCGGAGGGAGCAGTTCTTC. Full variable domain (rest looked up from reference TRBV5-1 and TRBJ2-1): KAGVTQTPRYLIKTRGQQVTLSCSPISGHRSVSWYQQTPGQGLQFLFEYFSETQRNKGNFPGRFSGRQFSNSRSEMNVSTLELGDSALYLCASSLDSSRREQFFGPGTRLTVL.

The chain uses TRBV14 and TRBJ2-7, with D possibly TRBD1 on 6 matching bases. There are 12 residues in the CDR3. Trimming removed 4 bases from V and 6 bases from J, with 10 bases in between. Germline V gene sequence: CDR1 SGHDN, CDR2 FVKESK. The CDR3 nucleotides are TGTGCCAGCAGCCTTACAGGGACCGAGCAGTACTTC. It is translated as CASSLTGTEQYF.

V and J are TRBV7-9 and TRBJ2-4; D may be TRBD1 (5 bases). V gave up 3 bases and J gave up 2 bases, with 17 bases separating them. CDR1 and CDR2 from the germline V gene are SEHNR and FQNEAQ (reference sequence). The CDR3 runs 17 residues. The CDR3 DNA reads as TGTGCCAGCAGCTTTCCCCCAGGCCAGGGTTCCAAAAACATTCAGTACTTC. It translates to CASSFPPGQGSKNIQYF.

The V gene is TRBV10-3, the J gene TRBJ2-7; 13 positions agree with TRBD2. With V trimmed by 4 bases and J by 5 bases, 11 bases remained unmatched. The germline CDR1 and CDR2 sequences are ENHRY and SYGVKD. The CDR3 sequence is 17 residues long. In DNA form, the CDR3 reads TGTGCCATCAGTGGTTGGGGGACTAGCGGGATTCTTGACGAGCAGTACTTC. Encoded protein: CAISGWGTSGILDEQYF.

The chain uses TRBV7-9 and TRBJ2-1; 13 nucleotides line up with TRBD2. J gave up 8 bases and V 5 bases, and 15 bases lay outside the gene matches. Per germline, CDR1 SEHNR and CDR2 FQNEAQ (reference sequence). The length of the CDR3 is 18 residues. The CDR3 nucleotides read TGTGCCAGCAGCCCCAGCACTAGCGGGAGGGCCTCGTTCCATGAGCAGTTCTTC. It encodes CASSPSTSGRASFHEQFF.

This clone was seen just once. The same CDR3 arises from other DNA sequences in this sample as well. The chain joins TRBV5-1 to TRBJ2-5, with TRBD1 matching over 9 bases. The CDR3 contains 13 residues. Germline values: CDR1 SGHRS, CDR2 YFSETQ. V trimming: 2 bases; J trimming: 5 bases; junction bases outside the gene matches: 1. The CDR3 nucleotides read TGCGCCAGCAGCTTACAGGGGGCGGAGACCCAGTACTTC. It codes for CASSLQGAETQYF.

The V gene is TRBV9, the J gene TRBJ2-3, with D possibly TRBD2 on 6 matching bases. V was shortened by 1 base and J by 1 base, with 10 bases between the two germline ends. The CDR3 is 15 residues long. In germline, CDR1 is SGDLS, CDR2 YYNGEE. CDR3 sequence: CASSVRPSGTDTQYF. In nucleotides, the CDR3 is TGTGCCAGCAGCGTAAGGCCTAGCGGCACAGATACGCAGTATTTT. Complete variable domain (other parts from reference TRBV9 and TRBJ2-3): DSGVTQTPKHLITATGQRVTLRCSPRSGDLSVYWYQQSLDQGLQFLIQYYNGEERAKGNILERFSAQQFPDLHSELNLSSLELGDSALYFCASSVRPSGTDTQYFGPGTRLTVL.

This clone occurred once. V usage is TRBV18 and J usage is TRBJ2-5, with 11 bases matching TRBD2. V gave up 3 bases and J gave up 2 bases; unmatched junction bases: 8. Germline CDR1 is KGHSH and CDR2 is LQKENI. This CDR3 is 17 amino acids long. CDR3 loop: CASSPLTGTSGQETQYF. CDR3 nucleotides: TGTGCCAGCTCACCCCTAACCGGGACTAGCGGACAAGAGACCCAGTACTTC.

Worth noting for this clone: Other DNA variants within this sample encode the same CDR3. The CDR3 DNA is TGCGCCAGCAGCTCGGGTGTGGGCACAGATACGCAGTATTTT. It encodes CASSSGVGTDTQYF. The chain recombines TRBV5-1 with TRBJ2-3; no reliable D call. CDR1 is SGHRS and CDR2 is YFSETQ in the germline V gene. The CDR3 is 14 amino acids. Trimming took 3 bases from V and 1 from J, leaving 9 bases between them.

This chain links TRBV28 with TRBJ2-2; a weak D match, TRBD2 (6 bases). The CDR3 loop spans 15 amino acids. CDR1 is MDHEN and CDR2 is SYDVKM in the germline V gene. V lost 3 bases to trimming and J lost 1 base, with 9 bases between them. DNA of the CDR3: TGTGCCAGCAGTTTGTTGCGGGAGAACACCGGGGAGCTGTTTTTT. Amino acid sequence: CASSLLRENTGELFF.

For this clone: Within the sample, other DNA sequences also encode this same CDR3. The chain carries TRBV30 and TRBJ1-2; D not resolved. Trimming took 5 bases from V and 5 from J, leaving 6 bases between them. The CDR3 runs to 10 residues. Germline CDR1 and CDR2: GTSNPN and SVGIG (reference sequence). CDR3 protein: CAWGGYGYTF. In DNA form, the CDR3 reads TGTGCCTGGGGCGGTTATGGCTACACCTTC.

The chain is built from TRBV6-5 and TRBJ2-3; 9 bases are shared with TRBD2. CDR1 is MNHEY, CDR2 SVGAGI, per germline. Trimming took 6 bases from V and 1 from J; bases not matched to a gene: 5. This CDR3 contains 15 residues. CDR3 protein: CASRVAGEGTDTQYF. The CDR3 bases are TGTGCCAGCAGAGTAGCGGGAGAGGGCACAGATACGCAGTATTTT.

The rearrangement links TRBV4-1 to TRBJ2-7, with 8 bases identical to TRBD1. With 2 bases clipped from V and 4 bases from J, the junction kept 19 bases outside the gene matches. The CDR3 length is 19 residues. Germline loops: CDR1 MGHRA, CDR2 YSYEKL. The CDR3 DNA is TGCGCCAGCAGCCAAACGCCCCTCCATGGGACAGGAACTATTTACGAGCAGTACTTC. Its translation: CASSQTPLHGTGTIYEQYF.

J is TRBJ2-5 and V is TRBV5-4; the D gene is possibly TRBD1 (6 bases). CDR3 length: 14 amino acids. V gave up 2 bases and J gave up 5 bases, with 13 bases separating them. Germline V gene lookup returns CDR1 SGHNT and CDR2 YYREEE (reference sequence). The CDR3 sequence: CASSFPGQWETQYF. The CDR3 region has the DNA TGTGCCAGCAGCTTCCCGGGACAATGGGAGACCCAGTACTTC. Complete variable domain (other parts from reference TRBV5-4 and TRBJ2-5): ETGVTQSPTHLIKTRGQQVTLRCSSQSGHNTVSWYQQALGQGPQFIFQYYREEENGRGNFPPRFSGLQFPNYSSELNVNALELDDSALYLCASSFPGQWETQYFGPGTRLLVL.

The table lists this clone with a count of one. J is TRBJ2-3 and V is TRBV5-1; D is possibly TRBD2 (6 bases). The CDR3 is 15 residues long. Looked up from germline, CDR1 is SGHRS and CDR2 is YFSETQ. V lost 2 bases to trimming and J lost 4 bases, with 14 bases between them. CDR3 region: CASSFRGVRADTQYF. Here the CDR3 DNA reads TGCGCCAGCAGCTTCCGCGGGGTTCGGGCAGATACGCAGTATTTT.

V gene TRBV9 combines with J gene TRBJ2-5; D is perhaps TRBD2 (6 bases). V gave up 0 bases and J gave up 3 bases, with 15 bases separating them. The germline V gene has CDR1 SGDLS and CDR2 YYNGEE. This CDR3 comprises 16 residues. CDR3 sequence reads: CASSVGRLASKETQYF. Here the CDR3 DNA reads TGTGCCAGCAGCGTAGGGCGGCTAGCGAGTAAAGAGACCCAGTACTTC.

In its sample, this clone was seen once. CDR3 amino acids: CASSPRGGGGSYNEQFF. CDR3 DNA: TGTGCCAGCTCACCACGGGGGGGCGGCGGCTCCTACAATGAGCAGTTCTTC. The J gene is TRBJ2-1, the V gene TRBV18, with a possible D match to TRBD2 (7 bases). Germline-derived CDR1 and CDR2 are KGHSH and LQKENI. V lost 1 base and J lost 0, with 13 bases in between. CDR3 size: 17 residues.